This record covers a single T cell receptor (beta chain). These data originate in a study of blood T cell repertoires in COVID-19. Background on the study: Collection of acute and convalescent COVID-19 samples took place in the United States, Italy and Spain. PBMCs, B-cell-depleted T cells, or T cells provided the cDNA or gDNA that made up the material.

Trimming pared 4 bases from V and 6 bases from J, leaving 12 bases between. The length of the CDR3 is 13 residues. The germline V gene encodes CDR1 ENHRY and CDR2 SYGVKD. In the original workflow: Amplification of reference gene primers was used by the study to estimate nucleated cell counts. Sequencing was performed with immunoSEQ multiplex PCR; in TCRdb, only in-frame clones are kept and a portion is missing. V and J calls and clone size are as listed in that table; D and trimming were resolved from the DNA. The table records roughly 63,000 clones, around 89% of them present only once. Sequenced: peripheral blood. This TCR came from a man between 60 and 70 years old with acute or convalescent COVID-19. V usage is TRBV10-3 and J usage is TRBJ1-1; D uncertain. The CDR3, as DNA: TGTGCCATCAGTGTCGGGGTTAACGCTGAAGCTTTCTTT. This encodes CAISVGVNAEAFF.